Shown below are 28 T cell receptor beta chains from a single sample sequenced in a study of cytomegalovirus exposure and HLA in healthy donors. Primers included in the PCR were 60 Vbeta and 13 Jbeta primers. Libraries were prepared by immunoSEQ multiplex PCR; TCRdb keeps only in-frame clonotypes and omits some of them. The table records 110,000 to 150,000 clones, approximately 63% of them present only once. Sequenced material: PBMCs. Receptors originate from a woman between 55 and 75 years old in good health and CMV-seropositive.

This clone showed up just a few times. This chain joins TRBV5-1 and TRBJ2-3; TRBD1 agrees at 8 bases. Looked up from germline, CDR1 is SGHRS and CDR2 is YFSETQ. V shed 0 bases and J 2 bases; nucleotides not matched to a gene: 5. The CDR3 totals 16 residues. In DNA form, the CDR3 reads TGCGCCAGCAGCTTGGTGCGTCAGGGGGCCACAGATACGCAGTATTTT. Translating it yields CASSLVRQGATDTQYF.

This clone was picked up one time. This sequence joins TRBV4-1 and TRBJ2-5, with 8 bases identical to TRBD2. The CDR3 consists of 16 residues. V lost 0 bases to trimming and J lost 4 bases; unmatched junction nucleotides: 7. From germline, CDR1 is MGHRA and CDR2 YSYEKL. The CDR3 sequence: CASSQEPSREGETQYF. CDR3 DNA sequence: TGCGCCAGCAGCCAAGAACCTTCCCGGGAGGGAGAGACCCAGTACTTC.

This clone was detected only a few times. V is TRBV5-1 and J is TRBJ2-5; the D is unclear. The V gene lost 4 bases and the J gene lost 5 bases, with 15 bases spanning the gap. Germline V gene data show CDR1 as SGHRS and CDR2 as YFSETQ. The CDR3 contains 14 residues. CDR3 sequence reads: CASSVPSSSETQYF. CDR3 bases: TGCGCCAGCAGCGTCCCTTCGTCTTCGGAGACCCAGTACTTC.

In its sample, this clone was seen a few times. This sequence joins TRBV6-5 and TRBJ1-4; 7 nucleotides agree with TRBD1. V lost 2 bases and J lost 8; bases outside the gene matches: 8. CDR3 length: 15 residues. Germline V gives CDR1 MNHEY, CDR2 SVGAGI. In DNA, the CDR3 is TGTGCCAGCAGTTACCAGGAGGACAGGCCCGAAAAACTGTTTTTT. The encoded protein is CASSYQEDRPEKLFF.

This clone was observed a single time. The CDR3 region is CASSVGLAGGSLGTDTQYF. Here the CDR3 DNA reads TGTGCCAGCAGCGTAGGACTAGCGGGAGGGTCCTTGGGCACAGATACGCAGTATTTT. This chain links TRBV9 with TRBJ2-3, with 14 bases identical to TRBD2. CDR1 and CDR2 from the germline V gene are SGDLS and YYNGEE. The ends lost 0 bases at V and 1 base at J; junction bases unmatched: 7. CDR3 size: 19 residues.

This chain links TRBV15 with TRBJ2-7, with a possible D match to TRBD1 (5 bases). This CDR3 has 14 residues. Germline loops: CDR1 LNHNV, CDR2 YYDKDF (reference sequence). The ends were cut back, 1 base at V and 6 bases at J, with 13 bases in the middle. The CDR3 region is CATSRVRGGVEQYF. As DNA, the CDR3 is TGTGCCACCAGCAGAGTAAGGGGCGGAGTCGAGCAGTACTTC.

This clone was counted between two and nine times. V usage is TRBV4-1 and J usage is TRBJ1-3; 7 bases are shared with TRBD1. This CDR3 has 18 amino acids. After removal of 2 bases from V and 0 bases from J, the junction contained 10 bases not matched to a gene. Germline V gene lookup returns CDR1 MGHRA and CDR2 YSYEKL. DNA for the CDR3: TGCGCCAGCAGCCAACCCGTGGGACAGCTACTCTCTGGAAACACCATATATTTT. The encoded protein is CASSQPVGQLLSGNTIYF.

This chain uses TRBV2 with TRBJ1-2, with D tentatively TRBD1 (5 bases). The V gene lost 8 bases and the J gene lost 1 base, with 17 bases spanning the gap. The CDR3 runs 15 residues. The germline gives CDR1 SNHLY, CDR2 FYNNEI. The CDR3 spells CASPPRQGLNYGYTF. In DNA, the CDR3 is TGTGCCAGCCCCCCTCGTCAGGGCCTTAACTATGGCTACACCTTC.

The V and J genes are TRBV29-1 and TRBJ1-5; 10 positions match TRBD1. Trimming removed 4 bases from V and 0 bases from J; junction bases left unmatched: 3. CDR3 length: 15 amino acids. CDR1 is SQVTM, CDR2 ANQGSEA, per germline. CDR3 residues: CSVAGTGDSNQPQHF. The CDR3 nucleotides read TGCAGCGTTGCCGGGACAGGGGATAGCAATCAGCCCCAGCATTTT.

This sequence joins TRBV9 and TRBJ1-2; 12 bases fit TRBD1. The CDR3 contains 16 residues. CDR1 and CDR2 (germline): SGDLS, YYNGEE. V lost 0 bases and J lost 7; bases outside the gene matches: 7. This CDR3 is CASSVGDRGRQGGYTF. The CDR3 bases are TGTGCCAGCAGCGTAGGGGACAGGGGGCGCCAAGGTGGCTACACCTTC.

The chain uses TRBV19 and TRBJ2-1, with 9 nucleotides matching TRBD2. The CDR3 spans 18 residues. J gave up 8 bases and V 4 bases, and 18 bases lay outside the gene matches. The germline V gene encodes CDR1 LNHDA and CDR2 SQIVND (reference sequence). CDR3 protein: CASSTDVRASGNGYEQFF. In DNA form, the CDR3 reads TGTGCCAGTAGTACTGATGTAAGGGCTAGCGGGAACGGTTATGAGCAGTTCTTC.

This clone was counted a single time. The chain joins TRBV19 to TRBJ2-1, with 9 bases lining up with TRBD2. The trim removed 0 bases at V and 4 bases at J, leaving 13 bases unmatched. Germline assignment: CDR1 LNHDA and CDR2 SQIVND (reference sequence). The CDR3 contains 19 residues. The CDR3 here is CASSIDPAAGTSSYNEQFF. The CDR3 bases are TGTGCCAGTAGTATAGATCCCGCGGCCGGGACTAGCTCGTACAATGAGCAGTTCTTC.

This clone was counted only a few times. The chain combines TRBV2 with TRBJ2-7; perhaps TRBD1 as D (5 bases). Between the trimmed V and J ends, which lost 5 bases and 7 bases, there was a span of 15 bases. The CDR3 loop spans 13 amino acids. The germline V gene encodes CDR1 SNHLY and CDR2 FYNNEI. CDR3 sequence: CASSPRQPSEQYF. CDR3 DNA: TGTGCCAGCAGTCCTCGACAGCCTTCGGAGCAGTACTTC.

The rearrangement joins TRBV5-4 to TRBJ2-2, with 7 bases fitting TRBD1. This CDR3 contains 13 residues. Trimming removed 3 bases from V and 6 bases from J; junction bases left unmatched: 2. Germline CDR1 SGHNT, CDR2 YYREEE (reference sequence). The CDR3 sequence is CASSSGTAGELFF. CDR3 nucleotides: TGTGCCAGCAGCTCTGGGACAGCCGGGGAGCTGTTTTTT.

This clone turned up a few times. The chain links TRBV7-9 to TRBJ2-2, with 7 bases lining up with TRBD1. Per the germline V gene, CDR1 is SEHNR and CDR2 is FQNEAQ (reference sequence). The CDR3 has 16 amino acids. The V gene end was trimmed by 5 bases and the J gene end by 1 base; junction bases not matched to a gene: 7. CDR3 protein: CASSAPGTENTGELFF. The CDR3 nucleotides are TGTGCCAGCAGCGCCCCCGGGACAGAGAACACCGGGGAGCTGTTTTTT. The whole variable domain, filled in from reference TRBV7-9 and TRBJ2-2, reads DTGVSQNPRHKITKRGQNVTFRCDPISEHNRLYWYRQTLGQGPEFLTYFQNEAQLEKSRLLSDRFSAERPKGSFSTLEIQRTEQGDSAMYLCASSAPGTENTGELFFGEGSRLTVL.

Points on this clone: This same CDR3 is encoded by further DNA sequences in the sample. The chain recombines TRBV6-5 with TRBJ1-2, with 7 bases identical to TRBD1. Germline-derived CDR1 and CDR2 are MNHEY and SVGAGI. Trimming at V came to 5 bases and at J to 2 bases, leaving 2 bases not matched to a gene. The CDR3 has 13 residues. In DNA, the CDR3 is TGTGCCAGCAGTCAGGGACAGAACTATGGCTACACCTTC. Translating gives CASSQGQNYGYTF.

The CDR3 loop reads CSVVALYDKSSYEQYF. The CDR3 DNA reads TGCAGCGTTGTGGCCCTCTACGACAAGAGCTCCTACGAGCAGTACTTC. This chain uses TRBV29-1 with TRBJ2-7, with D hard to call. The CDR3 runs to 16 residues. CDR1 and CDR2 (germline): SQVTM, ANQGSEA. The ends were cut back, 4 bases at V and 0 bases at J, with 19 bases in the middle.

The rearrangement joins TRBV23-1 to TRBJ2-5, with a weak D call TRBD2 (5 bases). TRBV23-1 is assigned to the ORF class and has an uncertain function. The V end was cut by 2 bases, the J end by 5 bases, with 9 bases between. The CDR3 extends over 13 amino acids. CDR3 bases: TGCGCCAGCAGTCAAGGAGGTGGGGAGACCCAGTACTTC. It yields the protein CASSQGGGETQYF.

This sequence joins TRBV11-3 and TRBJ2-5, with D perhaps TRBD2 (6 bases). Trimming shortened V by 1 base and J by 5 bases, and 17 bases separated the two germline ends. The CDR3 runs 16 residues. Germline-derived CDR1 and CDR2 are SGHNT and YENEEA. Here the CDR3 DNA reads TGTGCCAGCAGCTTAGGGACCCACTCGCGGGGCGAGACCCAGTACTTC. Encoded protein: CASSLGTHSRGETQYF.

Concerning this clone itself: One end of the junction does not line up with germline, which may come from a read error. The same CDR3 arises from other DNA sequences in this sample as well. This chain connects TRBV13 to TRBJ2-2; D call uncertain. The CDR3 is made up of 14 amino acids. Per germline, CDR1 PRHDT and CDR2 FYEKMQ (reference sequence). For the CDR3, the DNA is TGTGCCAGTAGCTTGGGCCAAAACACCGGGGAGCTGTTTTTT. As protein: CASSLGQNTGELFF.

This clone was recorded a few times. The chain combines TRBV6-1 with TRBJ2-5; 9 nucleotides match TRBD2. This CDR3 comprises 15 residues. Germline V gives CDR1 MNHNS, CDR2 SASEGT. V was clipped by 2 bases and J by 4 bases; unmatched bases: 5. The CDR3 nucleotides read TGTGCCAGCAGTGAAACGGCTAGCGGGATAGAGACCCAGTACTTC. It encodes CASSETASGIETQYF.

This chain uses TRBV5-1 with TRBJ2-7; D may be TRBD1 (6 bases). This CDR3 spans 12 amino acids. Germline CDR1 and CDR2: SGHRS and YFSETQ. Trimming shortened V by 0 bases and J by 6 bases, and 7 bases separated the two germline ends. The CDR3 region has the DNA TGCGCCAGCAGCTTGGGGGGGCCCGAGCAGTACTTC. Residues: CASSLGGPEQYF.

This clone has more than one count but fewer than ten. V gene TRBV4-1 combines with J gene TRBJ2-7; maybe TRBD2 (6 bases). The CDR3 consists of 14 residues. V was trimmed by 7 bases and J by 2 bases, leaving 15 bases between them. Germline lookup yields CDR1 MGHRA and CDR2 YSYEKL. The CDR3: CASTRESGTYEQYF. The CDR3 region has the DNA TGCGCCAGCACTCGGGAGTCCGGGACCTACGAGCAGTACTTC.

This chain links TRBV6-5 with TRBJ2-7; 7 bases agree with TRBD1. Per the germline V gene, CDR1 is MNHEY and CDR2 is SVGAGI. CDR3 length equals 15 residues. The V gene end was trimmed by 6 bases and the J gene end by 0 bases; junction bases not matched to a gene: 8. CDR3 nucleotide sequence: TGTGCCAGCAGCCCGGGACAGCTAAGCTCCTACGAGCAGTACTTC. Translation: CASSPGQLSSYEQYF.

CDR3 coding DNA: TGCGCCAGCAGCCAAGATAAGGCGGGAGGAGGCAATGAGCAGTTCTTC. Residues: CASSQDKAGGGNEQFF. The chain joins TRBV4-1 to TRBJ2-1, with TRBD2 identical over 8 bases. V shed 0 bases and J 6 bases; nucleotides not matched to a gene: 7. Germline lookup yields CDR1 MGHRA and CDR2 YSYEKL. This CDR3 region has 16 residues.

The chain recombines TRBV6-5 with TRBJ2-7, with a possible D match to TRBD2 (6 bases). Trimming removed 2 bases from V and 1 base from J, with 15 bases in between. The CDR3 has 16 amino acids. Looked up from germline, CDR1 is MNHEY and CDR2 is SVGAGI. This CDR3 reads CASSYTPAGTSYEQYF. The CDR3 DNA follows: TGTGCCAGCAGTTACACCCCTGCCGGGACTTCCTACGAGCAGTACTTC.

The chain links TRBV5-6 to TRBJ1-2, with 8 bases lining up with TRBD1. J gave up 6 bases and V 0 bases, and 7 bases lay outside the gene matches. The CDR3 extends over 15 amino acids. CDR1 is SGHDT and CDR2 is YYEEEE in the germline V gene. CDR3 nucleotides: TGTGCCAGCAGCTTGGGGACAGGGAGAGCTCATGGCTACACCTTC. This gives the protein CASSLGTGRAHGYTF.

The V and J genes are TRBV7-9 and TRBJ2-7; 9 bases fit TRBD2. This CDR3 is built from 13 residues. After removal of 3 bases from V and 6 bases from J, the junction contained 3 bases not matched to a gene. The germline V gene encodes CDR1 SEHNR and CDR2 FQNEAQ (reference sequence). CDR3 sequence: CASSLGLALEQYF. For the CDR3, the DNA is TGTGCCAGCAGCTTGGGACTAGCACTCGAGCAGTACTTC.